The table lists the clone carrying this TCR beta chain with a count of one. Germline-derived CDR1 and CDR2 are LNHDA and SQIVND (reference sequence). Trimming took 6 bases from V and 0 from J, leaving 24 bases between them. The CDR3 has 19 residues. This specimen belongs to a study of blood T cell repertoires in COVID-19. Across the study: PBMCs, B-cell-depleted T cells, or T cells provided the cDNA or gDNA that made up the material.

Profiled with immunoSEQ multiplex PCR; TCRdb holds only in-frame clones, not every one. The sample lists roughly 94,000 clones, roughly 88% occurring once. The TCR was taken from a man in his 60s with acute or convalescent COVID-19. The chain has TRBV19 and TRBJ1-3; possibly TRBD1 for D (5 bases). Material: peripheral blood. The CDR3 coding sequence is TGTGCCAGTAGCTACCGGGGGGACTCACTAACCCGCTCTGGAAACACCATATATTTT. This gives the protein CASSYRGDSLTRSGNTIYF. Filled out from reference TRBV19 and TRBJ1-3, the complete variable domain reads DGGITQSPKYLFRKEGQNVTLSCEQNLNHDAMYWYRQDPGQGLRLIYYSQIVNDFQKGDIAEGYSVSREKKESFPLTVTSAQKNPTAFYLCASSYRGDSLTRSGNTIYFGEGSWLTVV.